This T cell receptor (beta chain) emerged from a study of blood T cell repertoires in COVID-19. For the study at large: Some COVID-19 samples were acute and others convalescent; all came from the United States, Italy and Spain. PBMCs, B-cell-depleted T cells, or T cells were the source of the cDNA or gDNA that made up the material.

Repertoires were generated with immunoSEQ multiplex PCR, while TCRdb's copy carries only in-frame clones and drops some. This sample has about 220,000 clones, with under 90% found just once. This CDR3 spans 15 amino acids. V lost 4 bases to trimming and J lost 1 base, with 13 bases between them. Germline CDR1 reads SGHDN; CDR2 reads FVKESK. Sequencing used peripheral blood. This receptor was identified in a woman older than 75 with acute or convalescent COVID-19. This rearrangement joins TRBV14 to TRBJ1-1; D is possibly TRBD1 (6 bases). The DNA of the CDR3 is TGTGCCAGCAGCCGAGAGTCCAGGGGGAACACTGAAGCTTTCTTT. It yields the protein CASSRESRGNTEAFF.